One sample yielded the 9 T cell receptor beta chains listed below, sequenced in a study of blood T cell repertoires in COVID-19 (dated by TCRdb to 2020 to 2022). The library relied on the immunoSEQ multiplex PCR assay. The immuneACCESS repertoire file appears here via TCRdb, limited to in-frame rearrangements. These files lack a portion of the clones; in checked studies, under half of the deficit traces to unresolved V genes, and the cause of the others is not known. The sample table records 150,000 to 200,000 clones; 82% of these occur just once. Clones ranked in the top ten supply about 5.5% of the sample. The sample was peripheral blood. These receptors were obtained from a woman aged 25 to 45 with acute or convalescent COVID-19.

The chain has TRBV5-6 and TRBJ2-1; D perhaps matches TRBD1 (6 bases). The germline V and J ends were trimmed by 0 bases and 2 bases, with 12 bases remaining between them. The germline V gene has CDR1 SGHDT and CDR2 YYEEEE. The CDR3 contains 16 residues. The CDR3 coding sequence is TGTGCCAGCAGCTTGGTCGGCCAGGGGACCTACAATGAGCAGTTCTTC. Residues: CASSLVGQGTYNEQFF.

The rearrangement links TRBV7-2 to TRBJ2-7; 13 bases map to TRBD2. Germline CDR1 SGHTA, CDR2 FQGNSA. The CDR3 length is 15 residues. After removal of 5 bases from V and 6 bases from J, the junction contained 7 bases not matched to a gene. CDR3 DNA sequence: TGTGCCAGCAGCCCGGGACTAGCGGGGACATCCGAGCAGTACTTC. This translates into CASSPGLAGTSEQYF.

The rearrangement links TRBV19 to TRBJ2-5, with 7 bases matching TRBD2. This CDR3 has 14 residues. Trimming at V came to 3 bases and at J to 5 bases, leaving 6 bases not matched to a gene. Germline V gives CDR1 LNHDA, CDR2 SQIVND (reference sequence). The CDR3 is CASSITGGMETQYF. The CDR3 DNA sequence: TGTGCCAGTAGTATCACGGGGGGAATGGAGACCCAGTACTTC.

V and J are TRBV2 and TRBJ2-7, with D perhaps matching TRBD2 (6 bases). The CDR3 runs to 16 residues. The V end lost 4 bases, the J end lost 3 bases, and 19 bases lay between the germline ends. Germline assignment: CDR1 SNHLY and CDR2 FYNNEI. CDR3 nucleotide sequence: TGTGCCAGCAGTGGCCCCCGGCGGGACTGGTACTACGAGCAGTACTTC. Protein: CASSGPRRDWYYEQYF.

This chain joins TRBV7-2 and TRBJ1-1; D possibly corresponds to TRBD1 (6 bases). This CDR3 has 14 residues. Trimming left V 5 bases short and J 8 bases short, with 18 bases between. Looked up from germline, CDR1 is SGHTA and CDR2 is FQGNSA. The CDR3 region is CASSLDSRRLEAFF. The CDR3, as DNA: TGTGCCAGCAGCCTGGACAGCCGCCGCTTAGAAGCTTTCTTT.

The V and J genes are TRBV7-8 and TRBJ1-1; D possibly corresponds to TRBD1 (6 bases). Trimming pared 5 bases from V and 3 bases from J, leaving 13 bases between. This CDR3 is 14 amino acids long. CDR1 is SGHVS, CDR2 FQNEAQ, per germline. The CDR3, as DNA: TGTGCCAGCAGCATCAGGACAGCAGACACTGAAGCTTTCTTT. It codes for CASSIRTADTEAFF.

V usage is TRBV6-5 and J usage is TRBJ2-1; 7 nucleotides match TRBD1. The CDR3 totals 15 residues. The germline CDR1 and CDR2 sequences are MNHEY and SVGAGI. With V trimmed by 6 bases and J by 1 base, 6 bases remained unmatched. CDR3 nucleotide sequence: TGTGCCAGCAGACGACAGGGAGCGTCCTACAATGAGCAGTTCTTC. It yields the protein CASRRQGASYNEQFF.

This chain uses TRBV9 with TRBJ2-2, with 10 bases matching TRBD2. CDR3 length: 20 amino acids. Germline-derived CDR1 and CDR2 are SGDLS and YYNGEE. The V segment lost 4 bases and the J segment 6 bases; nucleotides outside the gene matches: 21. This CDR3 reads CASSSSGSLGILQRSGELFF. CDR3 in DNA: TGTGCCAGCAGCTCTAGCGGGAGTCTCGGCATCCTCCAGAGATCCGGGGAGCTGTTTTTT. The variable domain in full, completed from reference TRBV9 and TRBJ2-2, reads DSGVTQTPKHLITATGQRVTLRCSPRSGDLSVYWYQQSLDQGLQFLIQYYNGEERAKGNILERFSAQQFPDLHSELNLSSLELGDSALYFCASSSSGSLGILQRSGELFFGEGSRLTVL.

The chain recombines TRBV30 with TRBJ1-4; perhaps TRBD1 as D (6 bases). The CDR3 runs 14 residues. Germline lookup yields CDR1 GTSNPN and CDR2 SVGIG (reference sequence). Trimming pared 1 base from V and 7 bases from J, leaving 13 bases between. The CDR3 DNA follows: TGTGCCTGGAGTGGGGGGCCATCGGGTGAAAAACTGTTTTTT. Its translation is CAWSGGPSGEKLFF.